The 16 T cell receptor beta chains below come from one sample, sequenced in a study of CD8 T cells in Susac syndrome. Reverse transcription used roughly 0.45 to 1 ug RNA and random hexamers. TCRdb re-called the immunoSEQ multiplex PCR reads with MiXCR, one entry per CDR3 protein. This table holds some 140,000 distinct CDR3 sequences, around 80% found once. The sequenced sample consisted of CD8+ T cells from PBMCs. These receptors were obtained from a human donor with multiple sclerosis.

This clonotype was counted between two and nine times. This chain connects TRBV11-2 to TRBJ2-7; possibly TRBD1 or TRBD2 for D (5 bases each). CDR1 and CDR2 (germline): SGHAT, FQNNGV. V lost 5 bases, J lost 6 bases, and 17 bases lay in between. The CDR3 totals 14 residues. The CDR3 DNA follows: TGTGCCAGCAGCCACGGGGCTGAGTCCCCCGAGCAGTACTTC. Amino acids: CASSHGAESPEQYF.

The chain recombines TRBV25-1 with TRBJ1-6; 8 bases map to TRBD1. This CDR3 has 14 amino acids. The germline CDR1 and CDR2 sequences are MGHDK and SYGVNS. Trimming took 2 bases from V and 9 from J; bases not matched to a gene: 3. The CDR3 DNA reads as TGTGCCAGCAGTGAAGACAGGGGAGGTTCACCCCTCCACTTT. This encodes CASSEDRGGSPLHF. The full variable domain, completed using reference TRBV25-1 and TRBJ1-6, is EADIYQTPRYLVIGTGKKITLECSQTMGHDKMYWYQQDPGMELHLIHYSYGVNSTEKGDLSSESTVSRIRTEHFPLTLESARPSHTSQYLCASSEDRGGSPLHFGNGTRLTVT.

The CDR3 spells CASSYSSNQPQHF. CDR3 bases: TGTGCCAGCAGTTACTCGAGCAATCAGCCCCAGCATTTT. The genes are TRBV6-5 and TRBJ1-5; D remains unclear. The CDR3 is 13 amino acids. V was clipped by 0 bases and J by 1 base, with 1 base between them. Per germline, CDR1 MNHEY and CDR2 SVGAGI.

The genes are TRBV12-3 or TRBV12-4 and TRBJ2-3; D not certain. The V end lost 0 bases, the J end lost 0 bases, and 7 bases lay between the germline ends. There are 15 residues in the CDR3. The CDR3 DNA follows: TGTGCCAGCAGTTTAGCCGTTATCAGCACAGATACGCAGTATTTT. Protein sequence: CASSLAVISTDTQYF.

The CDR3 nucleotides are TGTGCCAGCAGCTTAGTCCTTACACGTGAAGCTTTCTTT. It is translated as CASSLVLTREAFF. The rearrangement joins TRBV7-9 to TRBJ1-1; no reliable D call. Germline V gene sequence: CDR1 SEHNR, CDR2 FQNEAQ (reference sequence). The CDR3 extends over 13 amino acids. V lost 1 base and J 7 bases, leaving 10 bases between the germline ends. Supplemented by reference TRBV7-9 and TRBJ1-1, the full variable domain reads DTGVSQNPRHKITKRGQNVTFRCDPISEHNRLYWYRQTLGQGPEFLTYFQNEAQLEKSRLLSDRFSAERPKGSFSTLEIQRTEQGDSAMYLCASSLVLTREAFFGQGTRLTVV.

The chain is built from TRBV10-3 and TRBJ1-1; possibly TRBD1 for D (5 bases). The germline V gene has CDR1 ENHRY and CDR2 SYGVKD. The CDR3 is made up of 16 amino acids. The CDR3 nucleotides read TGTACCAGTCGGGAGGGTGGGGACGGTCAGAGCACTGAAGCTTTCTTT. The encoded protein is CTSREGGDGQSTEAFF.

The V call is TRBV6-4, the J call TRBJ2-1; weak D call: TRBD2 (7 bases). Germline CDR1 and CDR2: MRHNA and SNTAGT. The CDR3 extends over 14 amino acids. With 0 bases removed from V and 5 bases from J, the gap between germline ends came to 8 bases. The CDR3: CASSDSGGDNEQFF. DNA of the CDR3: TGTGCCAGCAGTGACTCAGGGGGGGACAATGAGCAGTTCTTC.

The genes are TRBV24-1 and TRBJ2-1; D may be TRBD1 (7 bases). Trimming took 9 bases from V and 3 from J, leaving 14 bases between them. The CDR3 is 14 residues long. In germline, CDR1 is KGHDR, CDR2 SFDVKD. CDR3: CATGGTELYNEQFF. DNA of the CDR3: TGTGCCACCGGGGGGACAGAACTCTACAATGAGCAGTTCTTC.

CDR3 DNA sequence: TGCGCCAGCAGCCAAGCTCAGGGGATGGGTGAAGAGACCCAGTACTTC. Translation gives CASSQAQGMGEETQYF. This rearrangement joins TRBV4-1 to TRBJ2-5; a weak D match, TRBD1 (6 bases). V shed 1 base and J shed 3 bases, with 15 bases lying between them. The CDR3 loop spans 16 amino acids. Germline V gene data show CDR1 as MGHRA and CDR2 as YSYEKL.

In its sample, this clonotype was seen once. The chain links TRBV27 to TRBJ2-1; 8 bases match TRBD1. The CDR3 has 18 residues. Per germline, CDR1 MNHEY and CDR2 SMNVEV (reference sequence). V lost 8 bases, J lost 0 bases, and 15 bases stayed unmatched. The CDR3 is CASSLHLSTGDSYNEQFF. CDR3 bases: TGTGCCAGCTCATTACATCTTTCGACAGGGGACTCCTACAATGAGCAGTTCTTC.

This clonotype was seen a single time. The DNA for the CDR3 is TGTGCCAGCAGCGTAACTAGCGGGGGCTACGAGCAGTACTTC. Amino acids: CASSVTSGGYEQYF. The genes are TRBV9 and TRBJ2-7; 11 nucleotides agree with TRBD2. There are 14 residues in the CDR3. Unmatched junction bases numbered 0, after V lost 1 base and J lost 3 bases. Germline assignment: CDR1 SGDLS and CDR2 YYNGEE.

The chain links TRBV11-1 to TRBJ2-2; D not resolved. Germline lookup yields CDR1 SGHAT and CDR2 FQDESV (reference sequence). The ends were cut back, 6 bases at V and 7 bases at J, with 18 bases in the middle. The CDR3 totals 15 residues. The CDR3 nucleotides read TGTGCCAGCAGTCGAACCAAGACCTCCCACGGGGAGCTGTTTTTT. This codes for CASSRTKTSHGELFF.

This chain joins TRBV19 and TRBJ2-3; a possible D gene is TRBD2 (5 bases). CDR1 is LNHDA, CDR2 SQIVND, per germline (reference sequence). V lost 5 bases and J lost 5, with 11 bases in between. This CDR3 comprises 13 residues. CDR3 DNA sequence: TGTGCCAGTAGTTGGGCAGGAGGAGATACGCAGTATTTT. This gives the protein CASSWAGGDTQYF.

V gene TRBV6-2 or TRBV6-3 combines with J gene TRBJ1-1; TRBD1 might be the D (5 bases). CDR1 and CDR2 from the germline V gene are MNHEY and SVGEGT. The germline V and J ends were trimmed by 4 bases and 6 bases, with 15 bases remaining between them. The CDR3 is 14 residues long. CDR3 DNA: TGTGCCAGCAGTTCATCGGACATTCGCTCTGAAGCTTTCTTT. This gives the protein CASSSSDIRSEAFF.

The chain employs TRBV27 and TRBJ1-2; D remains unclear. Germline V gene sequence: CDR1 MNHEY, CDR2 SMNVEV (reference sequence). The CDR3 is 13 amino acids. V was shortened by 6 bases and J by 3 bases, with 11 bases between the two germline ends. CDR3 bases: TGTGCCAGCAGCGAAATCGGGGACTATGGCTACACCTTC. Its translation is CASSEIGDYGYTF.

The chain recombines TRBV5-4 with TRBJ2-2; TRBD1 aligns across 8 bases. The J segment lost 5 bases and the V segment lost 4 bases, leaving 7 bases of the junction unmatched. This CDR3 spans 15 amino acids. In germline, CDR1 is SGHNT, CDR2 YYREEE (reference sequence). This chain's CDR3 is CASSVTGGPTGELFF. The CDR3 DNA sequence: TGTGCCAGCAGCGTTACAGGGGGTCCTACCGGGGAGCTGTTTTTT.